Following are 12 T cell receptor beta chains from one sample sequenced in a study of OX40 agonist ivuxolimab in advanced cancers. Profiling relied on immunoSEQ multiplex PCR, and the TCRdb table lists in-frame clones only, not all of them. Among roughly 76,000 clones listed, roughly 91% were seen once. The starting material was CD4+ or CD8+ T cells sorted from blood, obtained in a trial of the OX40 agonist ivuxolimab. All receptors come from an adult with an advanced solid tumor such as melanoma, head and neck, liver or kidney cancer.

The chain is built from TRBV7-9 and TRBJ2-3; 7 bases map to TRBD1. Per germline, CDR1 SEHNR and CDR2 FQNEAQ (reference sequence). V dropped 5 bases and J dropped 5; count of bases not matched to a gene: 13. The CDR3 has 16 residues. The CDR3 DNA reads TGTGCCAGCAGCCCACGGCCAGACAGGGTTATAGATACGCAGTATTTT. It encodes CASSPRPDRVIDTQYF.

V and J are TRBV7-2 and TRBJ2-6, with D unclear. CDR1 SGHTA and CDR2 FQGNSA come from the germline V gene. Trimming removed 1 base from V and 4 bases from J, with 17 bases in between. This CDR3 spans 18 amino acids. CDR3 sequence: CASSLDVMALLGANVLTF. Written as DNA, the CDR3 is TGTGCCAGCAGCTTAGATGTCATGGCCCTGTTGGGGGCCAACGTCCTGACTTTC. The whole variable domain, filled in from reference TRBV7-2 and TRBJ2-6, reads GAGVSQSPSNKVTEKGKDVELRCDPISGHTALYWYRQSLGQGLEFLIYFQGNSAPDKSGLPSDRFSAERTGGSVSTLTIQRTQQEDSAVYLCASSLDVMALLGANVLTFGAGSRLTVL.

V is TRBV5-1 and J is TRBJ2-2; D is uncertain. Trimming stripped 3 bases from V and 8 bases from J, with 14 bases between. The CDR3 runs to 14 residues. Germline CDR1 SGHRS, CDR2 YFSETQ. Here the CDR3 DNA reads TGCGCCAGCAGCTCCGCCGATGCTGTAGGGGAGCTGTTTTTT. Its translation: CASSSADAVGELFF.

The chain employs TRBV18 and TRBJ2-4; D may be TRBD1 (5 bases). The germline gives CDR1 KGHSH, CDR2 LQKENI. The CDR3 totals 15 residues. V gave up 1 base and J gave up 8 bases, with 15 bases separating them. In nucleotides, the CDR3 is TGTGCCAGCTCACCACTGGTAGGCAGGGAAGACATTCAGTACTTC. It encodes CASSPLVGREDIQYF.

The chain carries TRBV30 and TRBJ2-3; 10 bases map to TRBD2. The CDR3 is 18 residues long. V was clipped by 3 bases and J by 0 bases; unmatched bases: 12. Germline CDR1 reads GTSNPN; CDR2 reads SVGIG (reference sequence). In DNA, the CDR3 is TGTGCCTGGAGCCGGGGGGGACTAGCGAGCTCTAGCACAGATACGCAGTATTTT. This codes for CAWSRGGLASSSTDTQYF.

The chain has TRBV4-1 and TRBJ2-3, with D perhaps matching TRBD1 or TRBD2 (5 bases each). CDR1 and CDR2 (germline): MGHRA, YSYEKL. The V and J ends lost 4 bases and 2 bases respectively, with 13 bases between them. The CDR3 contains 15 residues. Here the CDR3 reads CASSLWGTPTDTQYF. The CDR3 DNA reads TGCGCCAGCAGCCTGTGGGGGACCCCCACAGATACGCAGTATTTT.

There are a few counts of this clone. The gene calls are TRBV5-4 and TRBJ2-7; D is perhaps TRBD1 (6 bases). The CDR3 is 15 residues long. CDR1 SGHNT and CDR2 YYREEE come from the germline V gene (reference sequence). Trimming pared 5 bases from V and 0 bases from J, leaving 15 bases between. The CDR3 reads CASRSSGQSSYEQYF. CDR3 bases: TGTGCCAGCAGGTCGAGCGGACAGAGCTCCTACGAGCAGTACTTC.

On this clone itself: Other DNA sequences in this specimen translate into the identical CDR3. The chain couples TRBV7-9 to TRBJ1-1; no definite D call. The ends were cut back, 0 bases at V and 0 bases at J, with 5 bases in the middle. CDR1 is SEHNR and CDR2 is FQNEAQ in the germline V gene (reference sequence). This CDR3 comprises 14 residues. The CDR3 region is CASSLAQLNTEAFF. DNA for the CDR3: TGTGCCAGCAGCTTAGCACAGCTGAACACTGAAGCTTTCTTT.

This chain connects TRBV5-1 to TRBJ2-5; the match to TRBD2 covers 7 bases. Trimming took 0 bases from V and 1 from J; bases not matched to a gene: 12. This CDR3 spans 18 amino acids. Per the germline V gene, CDR1 is SGHRS and CDR2 is YFSETQ. CDR3 amino acids: CASSLAPGRGGFQETQYF. The CDR3 DNA follows: TGCGCCAGCAGCTTGGCCCCGGGGAGGGGAGGCTTCCAAGAGACCCAGTACTTC. Filled out from reference TRBV5-1 and TRBJ2-5, the complete variable domain reads KAGVTQTPRYLIKTRGQQVTLSCSPISGHRSVSWYQQTPGQGLQFLFEYFSETQRNKGNFPGRFSGRQFSNSRSEMNVSTLELGDSALYLCASSLAPGRGGFQETQYFGPGTRLLVL.

This chain joins TRBV6-6 and TRBJ2-7; TRBD1 matches 10 bases. Germline CDR1 is MNHNY and CDR2 is SVGAGI (reference sequence). V shed 0 bases, J shed 2 bases, and the junction held 4 bases outside the gene matches. The CDR3 consists of 16 residues. The CDR3 sequence: CASSYSTGGDPYEQYF. The CDR3 nucleotides read TGTGCCAGCAGTTACTCGACAGGGGGCGATCCCTACGAGCAGTACTTC.

The chain joins TRBV19 to TRBJ2-2; no firm D call. There are 14 residues in the CDR3. V dropped 6 bases and J dropped 3 bases, with 11 bases sitting between them. Germline lookup yields CDR1 LNHDA and CDR2 SQIVND (reference sequence). The CDR3 protein is CASSLYADTGELFF. CDR3 DNA sequence: TGTGCCAGTAGCCTATACGCCGACACCGGGGAGCTGTTTTTT.

This chain uses TRBV11-2 with TRBJ1-4; D might be TRBD1 (6 bases). The germline V gene has CDR1 SGHAT and CDR2 FQNNGV. The CDR3 loop spans 15 amino acids. The V and J ends lost 3 bases and 3 bases respectively, with 11 bases between them. The DNA for the CDR3 is TGTGCCAGCAGCTTGGGGGGCCCCTCTAATGAAAAACTGTTTTTT. Translated, it gives CASSLGGPSNEKLFF.